Shown below are 16 T cell receptor beta chains from a single sample sequenced in a study of memory CD4+ T cells and cytomegalovirus serostatus. Single viable CD3+CD4+CD8-CD45RO+ cells were sorted as the memory CD4+ T cells. Sequencing used immunoSEQ multiplex PCR; TCRdb keeps in-frame clones, though not all of them. The data contain some 65,000 clones, around 80% of them singletons. The sequenced material came from memory CD4+ T cells from blood. The receptor source for this set is an adult in good health and CMV-seronegative. Some clones in this sample may be carry-over from other donors' samples.

This chain joins TRBV12-5 and TRBJ2-4, with TRBD1 matching over 7 bases. The V and J ends lost 4 bases and 5 bases, in that order; junction bases with no gene match: 2. Germline V gives CDR1 LGHNT, CDR2 FRNRAP. This CDR3 is built from 13 residues. The CDR3 DNA is TGTGCTAGTGGTTGGGGACAGCAAAACATTCAGTACTTC. Its translation is CASGWGQQNIQYF.

This clone was observed once. The chain has TRBV5-8 and TRBJ1-3; D is undetermined. Germline CDR1 SGHTS, CDR2 YDEGEE. V was pared by 4 bases and J by 0 bases, with 11 bases between. The CDR3 has 15 residues. The CDR3 loop is CASSEVPSSGNTIYF. The CDR3, as DNA: TGTGCCAGCAGCGAAGTCCCGAGCTCTGGAAACACCATATATTTT.

This chain links TRBV7-3 with TRBJ2-1; D is possibly TRBD2 (5 bases). V lost 2 bases and J 9 bases, leaving 11 bases between the germline ends. Germline V CDR1 and CDR2: SGHTA, FQGTGA. The length of the CDR3 is 13 residues. The CDR3 sequence is CASSLSGWGEQFF. CDR3 DNA sequence: TGTGCCAGCAGCTTATCGGGGTGGGGTGAGCAGTTCTTC.

In its sample, this clone is medium-sized. The chain recombines TRBV30 with TRBJ2-7, with D possibly being TRBD1 (5 bases). The germline V gene encodes CDR1 GTSNPN and CDR2 SVGIG (reference sequence). CDR3 size: 12 residues. V was shortened by 1 base and J by 6 bases, with 10 bases between the two germline ends. The CDR3 DNA follows: TGTGCCTGGAGTGAACCAGGGTTCGAGCAGTACTTC. Its protein product is CAWSEPGFEQYF.

This chain uses TRBV4-1 with TRBJ1-2; 8 nucleotides align to TRBD1. V trimming: 2 bases; J trimming: 8 bases; junction bases outside the gene matches: 7. Germline values: CDR1 MGHRA, CDR2 YSYEKL. The CDR3 extends over 14 amino acids. Here the CDR3 DNA reads TGCGCCAGCAGCCAACCTCGACAGGGGAAGGGCTACACCTTC. Residues: CASSQPRQGKGYTF.

The chain carries TRBV4-1 and TRBJ1-3, with 8 bases matching TRBD1. This CDR3 is built from 16 residues. V trimming: 2 bases; J trimming: 3 bases; junction bases outside the gene matches: 6. Germline lookup yields CDR1 MGHRA and CDR2 YSYEKL. CDR3 DNA: TGCGCCAGCAGCCAACTACAGGGGGTTTATGGAAACACCATATATTTT. It is translated as CASSQLQGVYGNTIYF.

The chain is built from TRBV28 and TRBJ1-1; possible D gene TRBD1, 5 bases. The CDR3 spans 14 residues. The germline V gene has CDR1 MDHEN and CDR2 SYDVKM. V dropped 2 bases and J dropped 4 bases, with 11 bases sitting between them. Here the CDR3 DNA reads TGTGCCAGCAGTTTACCCAGGGATGGCACTGAAGCTTTCTTT. Protein product: CASSLPRDGTEAFF.

In this sample, this clone turned up a few times. The CDR3 bases are TGTGCCAGTAGTAGTCAATGGTACACTGAAGCTTTCTTT. It is translated as CASSSQWYTEAFF. The J gene is TRBJ1-1, the V gene TRBV19, with D hard to call. Looked up from germline, CDR1 is LNHDA and CDR2 is SQIVND (reference sequence). CDR3 length equals 13 residues. V lost 4 bases and J lost 3, with 9 bases in between.

V and J are TRBV7-9 and TRBJ1-1; D remains unclear. CDR1 is SEHNR, CDR2 FQNEAQ, per germline (reference sequence). This CDR3 has 13 residues. Trimming removed 4 bases from V and 0 bases from J, with 6 bases in between. The CDR3 reads CASSSEMNTEAFF. In DNA, the CDR3 is TGTGCCAGCAGCTCAGAGATGAACACTGAAGCTTTCTTT.

This clone was found once. The V and J genes are TRBV29-1 and TRBJ2-3; the D gene is possibly TRBD2 (6 bases). V shed 4 bases and J shed 0 bases, with 11 bases lying between them. Germline V gives CDR1 SQVTM, CDR2 ANQGSEA. This CDR3 has 14 amino acids. As DNA, the CDR3 is TGCAGCGTTGGTTCTGCGGGGAGCACAGATACGCAGTATTTT. Translating it yields CSVGSAGSTDTQYF.

The J gene is TRBJ2-3, the V gene TRBV4-1; tentative D call: TRBD1 (5 bases). CDR1 MGHRA and CDR2 YSYEKL come from the germline V gene. The CDR3 consists of 14 residues. V shed 1 base and J shed 4 bases, with 9 bases lying between them. Written as DNA, the CDR3 is TGCGCCAGCAGCCAAGTAGGGGCCGCAGATACGCAGTATTTT. It yields the protein CASSQVGAADTQYF.

The rearrangement links TRBV5-6 to TRBJ1-6; D is uncertain. Germline CDR1 SGHDT, CDR2 YYEEEE. The CDR3 spans 14 residues. V was pared by 3 bases and J by 8 bases, with 12 bases between. Here the CDR3 reads CASSSIQTHSPLHF. In DNA, the CDR3 is TGTGCCAGCAGCTCGATACAGACACATTCACCCCTCCACTTT. Full variable domain (rest looked up from reference TRBV5-6 and TRBJ1-6): DAGVTQSPTHLIKTRGQQVTLRCSPKSGHDTVSWYQQALGQGPQFIFQYYEEEERQRGNFPDRFSGHQFPNYSSELNVNALLLGDSALYLCASSSIQTHSPLHFGNGTRLTVT.

The V call is TRBV7-2, the J call TRBJ2-5; TRBD1 is a possible D gene (6 bases). This CDR3 region has 13 residues. V was pared by 8 bases and J by 4 bases, with 14 bases between. CDR1 and CDR2 from the germline V gene are SGHTA and FQGNSA. CDR3 residues: CASGGSTRETQYF. CDR3 nucleotide sequence: TGTGCCAGCGGGGGCAGTACACGAGAGACCCAGTACTTC.

CDR3 loop: CASSEWVDYNEQFF. In nucleotides, the CDR3 is TGTGCCAGCAGTGAATGGGTAGATTACAATGAGCAGTTCTTC. This chain joins TRBV2 and TRBJ2-1; D gene unclear. The CDR3 has 14 residues. In germline, CDR1 is SNHLY, CDR2 FYNNEI. V dropped 2 bases and J dropped 4 bases, with 9 bases sitting between them. Complete variable domain (other parts from reference TRBV2 and TRBJ2-1): EPEVTQTPSHQVTQMGQEVILRCVPISNHLYFYWYRQILGQKVEFLVSFYNNEISEKSEIFDDQFSVERPDGSNFTLKIRSTKLEDSAMYFCASSEWVDYNEQFFGPGTRLTVL.

The rearrangement uses TRBV27 and TRBJ2-6; a possible D gene is TRBD2 (5 bases). This CDR3 has 17 residues. CDR1 and CDR2 (germline): MNHEY, SMNVEV (reference sequence). V lost 5 bases and J lost 1, with 15 bases in between. The CDR3 nucleotides are TGTGCCAGCAGTCCCCTGAGCGGACGATCTGGGGCCAACGTCCTGACTTTC. Translation: CASSPLSGRSGANVLTF.

V usage is TRBV6-5 and J usage is TRBJ2-5; 8 bases are shared with TRBD1. Germline trimming cut 0 bases from V and 5 bases from J; bases unmatched to any gene: 2. The CDR3 is made up of 14 amino acids. Germline V lookup: CDR1 MNHEY, CDR2 SVGAGI. Here the CDR3 reads CASSYSTGVETQYF. CDR3 sequence (DNA): TGTGCCAGCAGTTACTCGACAGGGGTGGAGACCCAGTACTTC.